This T cell receptor beta chain originates from a study of patients and donors after allogeneic stem cell transplantation. CDR1 is MNHNS, CDR2 SASEGT, per germline. The V segment lost 5 bases and the J segment 5 bases; nucleotides outside the gene matches: 9. The CDR3 consists of 15 residues. This clonotype was seen more than once but under ten times. TCRdb recomputed calls from the RT-PCR reads with MiXCR, one row per CDR3 protein. The table shows about 410,000 distinct CDR3 sequences, with roughly 16% occurring only once. What was sequenced was blood, either unsorted or a sorted T cell fraction (not recorded which). The V call is TRBV6-1, the J call TRBJ2-7; TRBD1 aligns across 10 bases. This TCR came from a human donor who was either an allogeneic HSCT recipient or a stem cell or donor lymphocyte infusion donor (not recorded which). It is not recorded whose cells these are; they may come from a transplant donor. CDR3 bases: TGTGCCAGCAGTCCTCGGACAGGGGGGAGGAACGAGCAGTACTTC. It encodes CASSPRTGGRNEQYF.